A selection of T cell receptor beta chains follows, all from one sample in a study of T cells in Graves' hyperthyroidism and ophthalmopathy. Via MiXCR, TCRdb re-called the multiplex PCR reads, giving one row per CDR3 protein. The sample holds nearly 600,000 distinct CDR3 sequences, 13% to 15% seen once. The source material was blood. Every receptor here comes from a woman under 30 with Graves' ophthalmopathy. Each CDR3 is given with its conserved first and last residue. A D gene is named only where the DNA matches it firmly. Not all rows give a size; the values are once, few, many and, for expanded clones, a class.

D,V,J,size,DNA,CDR3
-,TRBV20-1,TRBJ2-1,-,TGCAGTGCTAGATGGGGCTACAATGAGCAGTTCTTC,CSARWGYNEQFF
TRBD1,TRBV2,TRBJ1-4,-,TGTGCCAGCCAGGGGGCTTGGGAAAAACTGTTTTTT,CASQGAWEKLFF
-,TRBV6-1,TRBJ2-1,-,TGTGCCAGCAGTGATGGGTACAATGAGCAGTTCTTC,CASSDGYNEQFF
TRBD1,TRBV20-1,TRBJ2-1,many,TGCAGTGCTAGAGATCTGGGGACAGGGCAGTACAATGAGCAGTTCTTC,CSARDLGTGQYNEQFF
TRBD2,TRBV20-1,TRBJ2-2,many,TGCAGTGCTCACCCTAGCGGCACCCCTACCGGGGAGCTGTTTTTT,CSAHPSGTPTGELFF
-,TRBV7-9,TRBJ2-3,-,TGTGCCAGTTATCTGAGAGGGTCAGATACGCAGTATTTT,CASYLRGSDTQYF
-,TRBV18,TRBJ2-1,many,TGTGCCAGCTCACCGACAGATTACAATGAGCAGTTCTTC,CASSPTDYNEQFF
-,TRBV7-2,TRBJ1-1,many,TGTGCCAGCAGCTTAACGACAAGAAATGAAGCTTTCTTT,CASSLTTRNEAFF
TRBD2,TRBV20-1,TRBJ2-3,many,TGCAGTGCTTCCAACGGACTAGCGATCACAGATACGCAGTATTTT,CSASNGLAITDTQYF
TRBD2,TRBV25-1,TRBJ2-5,few,TGTGCCAGCAGTGAATCGGGCCGGGGGGGCGGAGAGACCCAGTACTTC,CASSESGRGGGETQYF
-,TRBV20-1,TRBJ2-1,many,TGCAGTGCTCCTTTGTGGAGCAATGAGCAGTTCTTC,CSAPLWSNEQFF
-,TRBV4-2,TRBJ2-7,few,TGTGCCAGCAGCCAAGACAGGAGGGAAGAGCAGTACTTC,CASSQDRREEQYF
-,TRBV9,TRBJ1-2,-,TGTGCCAGCAGCGCCGATAGAAGGGATGGTGGCTACACCTTC,CASSADRRDGGYTF
TRBD1,TRBV29-1,TRBJ2-7,many,TGCAGCGTTGGTGGGGGACAGGATACGTGGCAGTACTTC,CSVGGGQDTWQYF
TRBD1,TRBV18,TRBJ1-5,-,TGTGCCAGCTCATCCTATCGGGACAGGGTCAGCAATCAGCCCCAGCATTTT,CASSSYRDRVSNQPQHF
TRBD1,TRBV11-1,TRBJ2-5,many,TGTGCCAGCAGCCCAGGACAGGGTTATGAGACCCAGTACTTC,CASSPGQGYETQYF
-,TRBV29-1,TRBJ2-7,few,TGCAGCGTTAGGGGACACCGGCCGGGGGCGCCTCCCTACGAGCAGTACTTC,CSVRGHRPGAPPYEQYF
TRBD1,TRBV9,TRBJ2-2,-,TGTGCCAGCAGCTTCCCGACAGGGGCCGGGGAGCTGTTTTTT,CASSFPTGAGELFF
TRBD2,TRBV6-1,TRBJ2-7,many,TGTGCCAGCAACCCCCCTAGCGGGAGAGCCTACGAGCAGTACTTC,CASNPPSGRAYEQYF
TRBD2,TRBV11-1,TRBJ2-7,-,TGTGCCAGCAGCTCACCCCGGTGGTCAGCGGGAGAGAACGAGCAGTACTTC,CASSSPRWSAGENEQYF
TRBD2,TRBV3-1,TRBJ2-3,-,TGTGCGATAGCGGGGACACAAGAACGTGTCTTGAGGGATACGCAGTATTTT,CAIAGTQERVLRDTQYF
-,TRBV2,TRBJ1-1,many,TGTGCCAGCAGCGTGGGAAGAATGAACACTGAAGCTTTCTTT,CASSVGRMNTEAFF
TRBD2,TRBV6-1,TRBJ2-7,many,TGTGCCAGCACCAAAGCGGGGAGGCAGTGGGGCGAGCAGTACTTC,CASTKAGRQWGEQYF
-,TRBV20-1,TRBJ1-2,-,TGCAGTGCCCCGGACAGCTTAAGGGGATCCTATGGCTACACCTTC,CSAPDSLRGSYGYTF
-,TRBV2,TRBJ2-1,many,TGTGCCAGCAGTCGGGACTTGAATGAGCAGTTCTTC,CASSRDLNEQFF
TRBD2,TRBV25-1,TRBJ2-7,-,TGTGCCAGCGGGAGGGCGGGTCAAGGGTCCTACGAGCAGTACTTC,CASGRAGQGSYEQYF
TRBD1,TRBV20-1,TRBJ1-5,many,TGCAGTGTGGCAACAGGGGGAGTGGGGATTAGCAATCAGCCCCAGCATTTT,CSVATGGVGISNQPQHF
TRBD1,TRBV11-2,TRBJ1-5,many,TGTGCCAGCAGCACGAGCAGGGGGGGCAATCAGCCCCAGCATTTT,CASSTSRGGNQPQHF
-,TRBV30,TRBJ2-7,many,TGTGCCTGGAGTTCCTCCTACGAGCAGTACTTC,CAWSSSYEQYF
-,TRBV29-1,TRBJ1-1,-,TGCAGCGTCGTCACGGGGCTTAAGACTGAAGCTTTCTTT,CSVVTGLKTEAFF
-,TRBV12-3/TRBV12-4,TRBJ2-7,many,TGTGCCAGCAGCCCCCTCTTCGGGATGAGGTACGAGCAGTACTTC,CASSPLFGMRYEQYF
-,TRBV14,TRBJ2-3,-,TGTGCCAGCACCTTACAGCGCACAGATACGCAGTATTTT,CASTLQRTDTQYF
TRBD2,TRBV4-3,TRBJ2-5,-,TGCGCCAGCAGCCAAGGGTCTCGGGAGGGACTGCTGGAGACCCAGTACTTC,CASSQGSREGLLETQYF
-,TRBV29-1,TRBJ1-3,many,TGCAGCGTATTACCGGGGTACTCTGGAAACACCATATATTTT,CSVLPGYSGNTIYF
-,TRBV11-2,TRBJ2-1,few,TGTGCCAGCAGCCCCCGGCGGGTGAGGAGCTCCTACGAGCAGTTCTTC,CASSPRRVRSSYEQFF
-,TRBV12-3/TRBV12-4,TRBJ1-1,many,TGTGCCAGCAGTCTCGCTCAGTTTTCGAACACTGAAGCTTTCTTT,CASSLAQFSNTEAFF
-,TRBV19,TRBJ1-5,many,TGTGCCAGTAGATCAGCAGGGAACAATCAGCCCCAGCATTTT,CASRSAGNNQPQHF
TRBD1,TRBV3-1,TRBJ1-1,-,TGTGCCAGCAGCCCCGACAGGGGGGACACTGAAGCTTTCTTT,CASSPDRGDTEAFF
-,TRBV2,TRBJ2-7,-,TGTGCCAGCACCGGACCCGTAAGGTACGAGCAGTACTTC,CASTGPVRYEQYF
-,TRBV2,TRBJ2-3,many,TGTGCCATCGCGCAGACAGATACGCAGTATTTT,CAIAQTDTQYF
TRBD2,TRBV11-2,TRBJ2-3,many,TGTGCCAGCAGCTTAGGTAGCGGGAGAGGGGATACGCAGTATTTT,CASSLGSGRGDTQYF
-,TRBV7-2,TRBJ2-7,many,TGTGCCAGCAGCTTAGCGACAAGGGAGCAGTACTTC,CASSLATREQYF
-,TRBV7-9,TRBJ1-2,many,TGTGCCAGCAGCTCCCAGCGAAACCTCCGGGCCGGAGATGGCTACACCTTC,CASSSQRNLRAGDGYTF
TRBD2,TRBV4-3,TRBJ2-2,-,TGCGCCAGCAGCCAAGAGGTAGCGGGAGGGTCTACCGGGGAGCTGTTTTTT,CASSQEVAGGSTGELFF
TRBD1,TRBV10-3,TRBJ2-7,many,TGTGCCATCAGAGGAGGGACAGGGAAGCGAGAGCAGTACTTC,CAIRGGTGKREQYF
-,TRBV4-3,TRBJ2-2,-,TGCGCCAGCAGCCAGGGGGGGCGAGCGGGTAACACCGGGGAGCTGTTTTTT,CASSQGGRAGNTGELFF
-,TRBV5-1,TRBJ1-1,few,TGCGCCAGCAGCTTGTTCCAGGGTTCGAACACTGAAGCTTTCTTT,CASSLFQGSNTEAFF
TRBD2,TRBV6-1,TRBJ2-2,-,TGTGCCAGTGTAAGTGGCACTAGCGGCCCGAGGGGCACCGGGGAGCTGTTTTTT,CASVSGTSGPRGTGELFF
-,TRBV20-1,TRBJ2-5,many,TGCAGTGCTAGCCTTCGGGAGACCCAGTACTTC,CSASLRETQYF
-,TRBV12-3/TRBV12-4,TRBJ1-2,many,TGTGCCAGCAGTTCCCCATCGATTAGGGGAGACCTTGGGGGCTACACCTTC,CASSSPSIRGDLGGYTF
TRBD2,TRBV13,TRBJ2-7,many,TGTGCCAGCAGCCCACCGGGAAGCGGGGGAAGGGAGCAGTACTTC,CASSPPGSGGREQYF
-,TRBV2,TRBJ2-7,many,TGTGCCAGCCAAATGTACGAGCAGTACTTC,CASQMYEQYF
TRBD1,TRBV5-1,TRBJ2-1,many,TGCGCCAGCAGTCGGGACAGGGGGAGCAATGAGCAGTTCTTC,CASSRDRGSNEQFF
-,TRBV7-6,TRBJ2-7,many,TGTGCCAGCAGCAAATATTCCCAGCTCTCCTACGAGCAGTACTTC,CASSKYSQLSYEQYF
-,TRBV27,TRBJ1-5,many,TGTGCCAGCAGTTACAGTACCAATCAGCCCCAGCATTTT,CASSYSTNQPQHF
TRBD2,TRBV30,TRBJ2-1,few,TGTGCCTGGAGTCTTCGCGTTTTGGCACTAGCGGGTTGGAATGAGCAGTTCTTC,CAWSLRVLALAGWNEQFF